A selection of T cell receptor beta chains follows, all from one sample in a study of shared clonotypes between healthy human individuals. The method was immunoSEQ multiplex PCR; TCRdb's version includes in-frame clones alone and lacks a portion of them. In the table there are 750,000 to 1,000,000 clones, nearly 95% of which are singletons. Sample: naive CD8+ T cells sorted from blood. The receptors shown here come from a man aged 25 to 40 in good health. CDR3s include the opening cysteine and the closing phenylalanine or tryptophan. The D gene is left open where the match is weak. The size of a clone is reported for some rows only, either as once, few or many, or as a class for expanded clones.

CDR3: CASSKLSSYEQYF
DNA: TGTGCCAGCAGTAAGCTTTCATCCTACGAGCAGTACTTC
V: TRBV2
D: -
size: -
J: TRBJ2-7

CDR3: CASSARQPQETQYF
DNA: TGTGCCAGCAGCGCACGACAGCCCCAAGAGACCCAGTACTTC
V: TRBV13
D: -
size: -
J: TRBJ2-5

CDR3: CASSPRTSGSLDTQYF
DNA: TGTGCCAGCAGCCCAAGGACTAGCGGGAGTTTAGATACGCAGTATTTT
V: TRBV9
D: TRBD2
size: -
J: TRBJ2-3

CDR3: CAISEFRVGSPYEQYF
DNA: TGTGCCATCAGTGAATTTCGAGTCGGGAGCCCCTACGAGCAGTACTTC
V: TRBV10-3
D: -
size: -
J: TRBJ2-7

CDR3: CASSYSSGYYGYTF
DNA: TGTGCCAGCAGTTACTCGTCGGGGTACTATGGCTACACCTTC
V: TRBV6-5
D: -
size: -
J: TRBJ1-2

CDR3: CAISRGQDYEQYF
DNA: TGTGCCATCAGTCGTGGTCAGGACTACGAGCAGTACTTC
V: TRBV10-3
D: -
size: once
J: TRBJ2-7

CDR3: CASRAGTASYEQYF
DNA: TGTGCCAGCAGGGCCGGGACGGCCTCCTACGAGCAGTACTTC
V: TRBV27
D: -
size: -
J: TRBJ2-7

CDR3: CASSYVGPNEQFF
DNA: TGTGCCAGCAGTTACGTGGGTCCCAATGAGCAGTTCTTC
V: TRBV6-5
D: -
size: -
J: TRBJ2-1

CDR3: CASSSTGLASDTQYF
DNA: TGTGCCAGCAGCTCGACGGGACTAGCATCAGATACGCAGTATTTT
V: TRBV9
D: TRBD2
size: once
J: TRBJ2-3

CDR3: CASSHKVYRAGEEQYF
DNA: TGTGCCAGCAGCCACAAAGTTTACAGGGCAGGGGAGGAGCAGTACTTC
V: TRBV13
D: -
size: -
J: TRBJ2-7

CDR3: CASSMGGITYNEQFF
DNA: TGTGCCAGTAGTATGGGCGGGATAACCTACAATGAGCAGTTCTTC
V: TRBV19
D: -
size: once
J: TRBJ2-1

CDR3: CASSVGLIRPVDTQYF
DNA: TGTGCCAGCAGCGTGGGTCTCATCCGGCCTGTTGATACGCAGTATTTT
V: TRBV9
D: -
size: -
J: TRBJ2-3

CDR3: CASMTGGGSGELFF
DNA: TGTGCCAGCATGACGGGAGGGGGATCCGGGGAGCTGTTTTTT
V: TRBV27
D: TRBD2
size: -
J: TRBJ2-2

CDR3: CASSFQGQVSSYEQYF
DNA: TGTGCCAGCAGTTTCCAAGGACAGGTGAGCTCCTACGAGCAGTACTTC
V: TRBV28
D: TRBD1
size: -
J: TRBJ2-7